This passage covers 4 T cell receptor beta chains from one sample sequenced in a study of T cells in Graves' hyperthyroidism and ophthalmopathy. TCR beta CDR3 region amplification was performed from RNA transcripts. Carried out on the TCR CDR3, a first-round RT-PCR used the HTBI primer set. TCRdb re-called the multiplex PCR reads with MiXCR, one entry per CDR3 protein. The sample shows about 660,000 distinct CDR3 sequences, 45% of them seen only once. Sequenced input: peripheral blood or thyroid tissue (not recorded which). These receptor sequences come from an adult man with Graves' disease, either hyperthyroidism or ophthalmopathy (not recorded which).

The table lists this clonotype with many counts. This rearrangement joins TRBV2 to TRBJ1-5; D gene ambiguous. The CDR3 loop spans 13 amino acids. V was pared by 8 bases and J by 3 bases, with 11 bases between. Germline CDR1 SNHLY, CDR2 FYNNEI. The CDR3 bases are TGTGCCAGCGATACGGGGTCCAATCAGCCCCAGCATTTT. Protein product: CASDTGSNQPQHF.

This clonotype came up many times. The V and J genes are TRBV2 and TRBJ1-2; 7 nucleotides match TRBD1. The germline V gene has CDR1 SNHLY and CDR2 FYNNEI. J gave up 6 bases and V 1 base, and 2 bases lay outside the gene matches. The CDR3 consists of 13 residues. In DNA form, the CDR3 reads TGTGCCAGCAGTGAAGAGGGGGCGGATGGCTACACCTTC. This translates into CASSEEGADGYTF.

This clonotype has more than one count but fewer than ten. The genes are TRBV7-9 and TRBJ1-4; D not certain. V shed 5 bases and J shed 0 bases, with 10 bases lying between them. The germline V gene encodes CDR1 SEHNR and CDR2 FQNEAQ (reference sequence). The CDR3 has 15 amino acids. CDR3 sequence (DNA): TGTGCCAGCAGCCGTAGCGGGGCAACTAATGAAAAACTGTTTTTT. Its protein product is CASSRSGATNEKLFF.

This clonotype was counted ten times or more. This chain uses TRBV6-5 with TRBJ2-7; TRBD1 agrees at 8 bases. CDR1 is MNHEY and CDR2 is SVGAGI in the germline V gene. The CDR3 length is 13 residues. V was clipped by 2 bases and J by 4 bases; unmatched bases: 1. The CDR3 loop is CASSYDRGYEQYF. In DNA, the CDR3 is TGTGCCAGCAGTTACGACAGGGGTTACGAGCAGTACTTC.